One T cell receptor (beta chain) is described in this entry. Germline lookup yields CDR1 SEHNR and CDR2 FQNEAQ (reference sequence). The CDR3 covers 16 residues. V trimming: 1 base; J trimming: 0 bases; junction bases outside the gene matches: 2. TCRdb called the RACE reads again in MiXCR, with one record for every CDR3 protein. The repertoire holds about 160,000 distinct CDR3 sequences, around a quarter seen once, with roughly 2% in the top ten. The data derive from a study of human T cells and chemical hapten exposure. Described time point: patch test 3, about 24 weeks after DPC sensitization. As to treatment: therapeutic diphenylcyclopropenone sensitization with weekly scalp DPC.

The sequencing used whole blood, collected in connection with sensitization to the hapten diphenylcyclopropenone (DPC). The sequence was obtained from a woman younger than 30 with alopecia areata. Some clones in this sample may be carry-over from other donors' samples. The rearrangement joins TRBV7-9 to TRBJ1-3; 8 nucleotides align to TRBD1. The CDR3 loop is CASSLGQGLSGNTIYF. As DNA, the CDR3 is TGTGCCAGCAGCTTAGGACAGGGGCTCTCTGGAAACACCATATATTTT.